This T cell receptor beta chain was profiled in a study of cytomegalovirus exposure and HLA in healthy donors. In the PCR, 60 Vbeta and 13 Jbeta primers were used. Some clones are missing from TCRdb's copy, which holds only in-frame ones; the method was immunoSEQ multiplex PCR. The data contain 100,000 or so clones, around 78% of them singletons. The CDR3 spans 14 residues. V lost 5 bases to trimming and J lost 6 bases, with 15 bases between them. Germline loops: CDR1 PRHDT, CDR2 FYEKMQ (reference sequence). Sequencing was carried out using PBMCs. This chain uses TRBV13 with TRBJ2-3; weak D call: TRBD2 (5 bases). This receptor was taken from a male donor in good health and CMV-seronegative. The DNA of the CDR3 is TGTGCCAGCAGCCTATTACTGCGGGCGGATACGCAGTATTTT. Protein product: CASSLLLRADTQYF.